Presented here are 32 T cell receptor beta chains from one specimen sequenced in a study of shared clonotypes between healthy human individuals. The repertoire was sequenced with immunoSEQ multiplex PCR; TCRdb's copy has only in-frame clones and lacks some. The sample includes 450,000 or so clones, approximately 71% seen only once; the top ten take 12%. Sequencing was carried out using PBMCs. The receptors here all came from a woman aged 40 to 50 in good health. Some clones in this sample may be carry-over from other donors' samples.

Concerning this clone: The sample carries other DNA sequences with the same CDR3. The chain has TRBV6-1 and TRBJ2-3; D gene ambiguous. The germline V gene has CDR1 MNHNS and CDR2 SASEGT. Trimming removed 1 base from V and 5 bases from J, with 1 base in between. There are 11 residues in the CDR3. The CDR3 loop is CASSEVDTQYF. CDR3 coding DNA: TGTGCCAGCAGTGAAGTAGATACGCAGTATTTT.

The chain links TRBV10-1 to TRBJ1-5; possibly TRBD1 for D (5 bases). Trimming stripped 1 base from V and 2 bases from J, with 18 bases between. The CDR3 totals 18 residues. From germline, CDR1 is WNHNN and CDR2 SYGVQD (reference sequence). Here the CDR3 reads CASSELPRQGWCNQPQHF. CDR3 coding DNA: TGCGCCAGCAGTGAGTTGCCGCGGCAGGGATGGTGCAATCAGCCCCAGCATTTT.

This clone was observed a single time. J is TRBJ1-4 and V is TRBV14; a possible D gene is TRBD1 (6 bases). Trimming removed 2 bases at V and 5 bases at J, with 12 bases between. The germline V gene encodes CDR1 SGHDN and CDR2 FVKESK. This CDR3 is built from 15 residues. The CDR3 protein is CASSQFQGKNEKLFF. The CDR3 nucleotides read TGTGCCAGCAGCCAATTCCAGGGGAAGAATGAAAAACTGTTTTTT.

The rearrangement joins TRBV7-6 to TRBJ2-7, with TRBD1 identical over 7 bases. Trimming removed 3 bases from V and 5 bases from J; junction bases left unmatched: 16. The germline CDR1 and CDR2 sequences are SGHVS and FNYEAQ. The CDR3 runs to 17 residues. This CDR3 reads CASSFTAGTVSPNEQYF. DNA of the CDR3: TGTGCCAGCAGCTTTACCGCCGGGACAGTATCGCCTAACGAGCAGTACTTC.

This clone was seen just once. This rearrangement joins TRBV5-1 to TRBJ2-7; 9 positions match TRBD1. CDR1 and CDR2 from the germline V gene are SGHRS and YFSETQ. The J segment lost 7 bases and the V segment lost 4 bases, leaving 9 bases of the junction unmatched. The CDR3 runs 14 residues. DNA of the CDR3: TGCGCCAGCAGCCCGGGGACAGGGCTGGGAGAGCAGTACTTC. It yields the protein CASSPGTGLGEQYF. The full variable domain, its missing parts supplied by reference TRBV5-1 and TRBJ2-7, is KAGVTQTPRYLIKTRGQQVTLSCSPISGHRSVSWYQQTPGQGLQFLFEYFSETQRNKGNFPGRFSGRQFSNSRSEMNVSTLELGDSALYLCASSPGTGLGEQYFGPGTRLTVT.

The chain links TRBV7-2 to TRBJ2-1; 10 positions match TRBD2. This CDR3 has 16 residues. The V segment lost 0 bases and the J segment 3 bases; nucleotides outside the gene matches: 2. Germline lookup yields CDR1 SGHTA and CDR2 FQGNSA. CDR3 nucleotides: TGTGCCAGCAGCTTAGCTAGCGGGAGGTTCTACAATGAGCAGTTCTTC. It specifies CASSLASGRFYNEQFF.

CDR3 loop: CASSLMTDRPQPQHF. CDR3 sequence (DNA): TGTGCCAGCAGTTTAATGACAGATAGGCCTCAGCCCCAGCATTTT. The V and J genes are TRBV28 and TRBJ1-5; perhaps TRBD1 as D (5 bases). Trimming cost V 2 bases and J 6 bases, with 14 bases left between them. The V gene's germline CDR1 is MDHEN and CDR2 SYDVKM. CDR3 length: 15 amino acids.

The rearrangement links TRBV27 to TRBJ2-1; possibly TRBD1 or TRBD2 for D (5 bases each). The ends were cut back, 1 base at V and 1 base at J, with 8 bases in the middle. Germline V gene data show CDR1 as MNHEY and CDR2 as SMNVEV (reference sequence). The CDR3 loop spans 15 amino acids. The CDR3 reads CASSLFGGSYNEQFF. The CDR3 DNA follows: TGTGCCAGCAGTTTATTTGGGGGTTCCTACAATGAGCAGTTCTTC.

This clone has ten or more counts. The V gene is TRBV5-1, the J gene TRBJ2-1, with 12 bases aligning to TRBD2. After removal of 0 bases from V and 6 bases from J, the junction contained 4 bases not matched to a gene. The CDR3 is 16 residues long. Germline V gives CDR1 SGHRS, CDR2 YFSETQ. The DNA for the CDR3 is TGCGCCAGCAGCTTGGCACCTAGCGGGAGGGTCAATGAGCAGTTCTTC. Amino acids: CASSLAPSGRVNEQFF.

The genes are TRBV30 and TRBJ2-1; D may match TRBD1 or TRBD2 (5 bases each). The CDR3 is 17 residues long. The germline CDR1 and CDR2 sequences are GTSNPN and SVGIG (reference sequence). Trimming shortened V by 2 bases and J by 2 bases, and 19 bases separated the two germline ends. The CDR3 reads CAWSIPQGGWAYNEQFF. The CDR3 nucleotides are TGTGCCTGGAGTATCCCCCAGGGCGGGTGGGCCTACAATGAGCAGTTCTTC.

At least ten counts were recorded for this clone. This chain connects TRBV5-1 to TRBJ2-5, with D tentatively TRBD1 or TRBD2 (6 bases each). The germline gives CDR1 SGHRS, CDR2 YFSETQ. The CDR3 consists of 14 residues. The V gene lost 3 bases and the J gene lost 3 bases, with 12 bases spanning the gap. The CDR3 DNA sequence: TGCGCCAGCAGCTCAGCCGGGGGCGAAGAGACCCAGTACTTC. Amino acids: CASSSAGGEETQYF.

V usage is TRBV7-6 and J usage is TRBJ2-3; 7 nucleotides align to TRBD2. The germline gives CDR1 SGHVS, CDR2 FNYEAQ. The ends lost 1 base at V and 1 base at J; junction bases unmatched: 5. The CDR3 has 16 amino acids. CDR3 nucleotides: TGTGCCAGCAGCTTAGGCGTGGGAGGGGGCACAGATACGCAGTATTTT. This codes for CASSLGVGGGTDTQYF.

This clone was counted once. Germline and junction disagree at one end, which may indicate a read error. The J gene is TRBJ1-6, the V gene TRBV13, with D possibly TRBD1 on 6 matching bases. Germline assignment: CDR1 PRHDT and CDR2 FYEKMQ (reference sequence). The CDR3 spans 18 residues. This chain's CDR3 is CASTLSSRWTAGNSPLHF. The CDR3 DNA is TGTGCCAGCACCTTAAGCTCCCGATGGACAGCGGGAAATTCACCCCTCCACTTT.

As to this clone: Here the CDR3 omits its conserved ending phenylalanine or tryptophan, so a read error is the likely source. The chain employs TRBV28 and TRBJ1-1; 7 nucleotides agree with TRBD1. CDR3 length equals 12 residues. The junction had 1 base not matched to a gene; V was cut back by 1 base and J by 8 bases. Germline V gene sequence: CDR1 MDHEN, CDR2 SYDVKM. CDR3 in DNA: TGTGCCAGCAGTTTATTGGACAGGGAAGCTTTCCTT. This gives the protein CASSLLDREAFL.

A single count supports this clone. The chain couples TRBV7-7 to TRBJ2-1; tentatively, D is TRBD2 (5 bases). CDR1 is SSHAT and CDR2 is FNYEAQ in the germline V gene (reference sequence). The CDR3 loop spans 13 amino acids. V was trimmed by 1 base and J by 7 bases, leaving 8 bases between them. The chain's CDR3 is CASSLGLANEQFF. The CDR3 nucleotides are TGTGCCAGCAGCTTAGGTCTAGCAAATGAGCAGTTCTTC.

This clone was seen a few times. The V and J genes are TRBV7-2 and TRBJ2-1, with D possibly called TRBD1 or TRBD2 (6 bases each). CDR1 is SGHTA and CDR2 is FQGNSA in the germline V gene. The ends were cut back, 5 bases at V and 8 bases at J, with 13 bases in the middle. The CDR3 has 13 amino acids. The chain's CDR3 is CASSRGGSDEQFF. The CDR3 DNA is TGTGCCAGCAGCCGAGGGGGGAGCGATGAGCAGTTCTTC.

Points on this clone: A read error may account for a junction end that differs from germline. The chain combines TRBV7-7 with TRBJ2-3, with D uncertain. The CDR3 runs to 14 residues. Germline CDR1 and CDR2: SSHAT and FNYEAQ (reference sequence). The CDR3 DNA reads as TGTGCTAGCAGCTTAGGCGGATACACAGATACGCAGTATTTT. This encodes CASSLGGYTDTQYF.

On this clone: A far larger clone is one nucleotide away, so this likely arose from a read error. Distinct nucleotide sequences in the sample also encode this CDR3. The chain combines TRBV5-4 with TRBJ2-5, with TRBD2 matching 8 bases. The J call may be in error: the DNA end matches TRBJ2-7 better. The CDR3 contains 14 residues. Germline V gene sequence: CDR1 SGHNT, CDR2 YYREEE (reference sequence). The CDR3 is CASSWRGAVDEQYF. The CDR3 region has the DNA TGTGCCAGCAGCTGGCGGGGGGCTGTCGACGAGCAGTACTTC.

Turning to this clone: A much larger clone is a single base away; this may be a read error. This sequence joins TRBV28 and TRBJ2-7; 7 bases match TRBD1. The CDR3 runs to 12 residues. Germline V lookup: CDR1 MDHEN, CDR2 SYDVKM. The trim removed 6 bases at V and 4 bases at J, leaving 3 bases unmatched. This CDR3 is CASSQDRYEQYF. CDR3 DNA: TGTGCCAGCAGCCAGGACAGGTACGAGCAGTACTTC.

The gene calls are TRBV10-3 and TRBJ2-7; D is ambiguous. This CDR3 comprises 17 residues. V gave up 0 bases and J gave up 6 bases, with 21 bases separating them. CDR1 and CDR2 from the germline V gene are ENHRY and SYGVKD. In DNA form, the CDR3 reads TGTGCCATCAGTGAGTCGAATACCCGGGCCCGGAAGGGCGAGCAGTACTTC. The encoded protein is CAISESNTRARKGEQYF.

As to this clone: A read error likely explains this, since a far larger clone differs by one base. The same CDR3 arises from other DNA sequences in this sample as well. The chain recombines TRBV7-6 with TRBJ2-1; tentatively, D is TRBD2 (6 bases). The V end was cut by 3 bases, the J end by 0 bases, with 9 bases between. Per the germline V gene, CDR1 is SGHVS and CDR2 is FNYEAQ. The CDR3 has 15 residues. The CDR3 nucleotides read TGTGCCAGCAGCTTTAGCGGCAGCTCCTACAATGAGCAGTTCTTC. Translated: CASSFSGSSYNEQFF.

The V call is TRBV18, the J call TRBJ2-1; 10 bases align to TRBD2. V shed 2 bases and J 8 bases; nucleotides not matched to a gene: 6. From germline, CDR1 is KGHSH and CDR2 LQKENI. The CDR3 covers 15 residues. The CDR3 coding sequence is TGTGCCAGCTCACCAGGAGCGGGAGGGGGCTATGAGCAGTTCTTC. Its translation is CASSPGAGGGYEQFF.

This clone was detected many times. This chain links TRBV10-2 with TRBJ2-7, with no clear D. Per germline, CDR1 WSHSY and CDR2 SAAADI. This CDR3 spans 14 amino acids. Trimming took 8 bases from V and 0 from J, leaving 14 bases between them. CDR3 sequence reads: CASCRLASSYEQYF. For the CDR3, the DNA is TGCGCCAGCTGCAGACTGGCCAGCTCCTACGAGCAGTACTTC.

This rearrangement joins TRBV18 to TRBJ2-3, with 8 bases matching TRBD1. Germline assignment: CDR1 KGHSH and CDR2 LQKENI. The V segment lost 2 bases and the J segment 2 bases; nucleotides outside the gene matches: 3. This CDR3 has 15 residues. The CDR3: CASSPWTGNTDTQYF. DNA for the CDR3: TGTGCCAGCTCACCATGGACAGGGAACACAGATACGCAGTATTTT.

The rearrangement links TRBV10-3 to TRBJ1-5; D is unresolved. Between the trimmed V and J ends, which lost 6 bases and 2 bases, there was a span of 8 bases. Per the germline V gene, CDR1 is ENHRY and CDR2 is SYGVKD. This CDR3 spans 13 amino acids. CDR3 in amino acids: CAISSDGNQPQHF. In DNA form, the CDR3 reads TGTGCCATCAGCTCCGATGGCAATCAGCCCCAGCATTTT.

By proportion, this clone is medium-sized. Within the sample, other DNA sequences also encode this same CDR3. The chain links TRBV9 to TRBJ2-5, with a weak D call TRBD2 (6 bases). V gave up 7 bases and J gave up 7 bases, with 20 bases separating them. The germline gives CDR1 SGDLS, CDR2 YYNGEE. CDR3 size: 14 residues. This CDR3 is CASGGAGTVRTQYF. The DNA for the CDR3 is TGTGCCAGCGGAGGGGCCGGAACCGTGAGGACCCAGTACTTC.

Regarding this clone: A much larger clonotype is one base distant, so this may be a read error. The chain recombines TRBV2 with TRBJ2-3; D may be TRBD1 (5 bases). This CDR3 comprises 14 residues. Germline V gene lookup returns CDR1 SNHLY and CDR2 FYNNEI. The CDR3 DNA reads as TGTGCCAGCAGTCGGACGCAGAGCACAGGTACGCAGTATTTT. Translating it yields CASSRTQSTGTQYF. Full variable domain (missing parts from reference TRBV2 and TRBJ2-3): EPEVTQTPSHQVTQMGQEVILRCVPISNHLYFYWYRQILGQKVEFLVSFYNNEISEKSEIFDDQFSVERPDGSNFTLKIRSTKLEDSAMYFCASSRTQSTGTQYFGPGTRLTVL.

The V and J genes are TRBV19 and TRBJ1-2; 8 bases map to TRBD1. The CDR3 spans 15 residues. Unmatched junction bases numbered 4, after V lost 4 bases and J lost 0 bases. CDR1 and CDR2 (germline): LNHDA, SQIVND (reference sequence). The chain's CDR3 is CASSTQGETNYGYTF. The CDR3 DNA follows: TGTGCCAGTAGTACACAGGGGGAGACTAACTATGGCTACACCTTC.

The V gene is TRBV18, the J gene TRBJ2-5; 10 bases are shared with TRBD1. Looked up from germline, CDR1 is KGHSH and CDR2 is LQKENI. This CDR3 comprises 17 residues. The J segment lost 2 bases and the V segment lost 2 bases, leaving 8 bases of the junction unmatched. CDR3 in DNA: TGTGCCAGCTCACCAATGCGGGGACAGGGGATACAAGAGACCCAGTACTTC. It yields the protein CASSPMRGQGIQETQYF.

The sample holds a few counts of this clone. The chain recombines TRBV28 with TRBJ2-2, with 9 bases that match TRBD1. V gave up 5 bases and J gave up 1 base; unmatched junction bases: 5. This CDR3 spans 16 amino acids. Germline V gene data show CDR1 as MDHEN and CDR2 as SYDVKM. DNA of the CDR3: TGTGCCAGCAGTCGCCGGGACAGGGAGAACACCGGGGAGCTGTTTTTT. It encodes CASSRRDRENTGELFF.

The chain is built from TRBV5-1 and TRBJ2-5, with D hard to call. Germline loops: CDR1 SGHRS, CDR2 YFSETQ. The V end was cut by 3 bases, the J end by 2 bases, with 5 bases between. The CDR3 totals 12 residues. The CDR3 spells CASSSNQETQYF. CDR3 bases: TGCGCCAGCAGCTCGAATCAAGAGACCCAGTACTTC.

J is TRBJ2-2 and V is TRBV21-1; TRBD2 reflects the table's D call only, with no check against the DNA. TRBV21-1 is flagged as a pseudogene. This CDR3 has 16 amino acids. CDR3 nucleotides: TGTGCCAGCAGCAGGGCTAGCGGGAGACCGAGGGGGGAGCTGTTTTTT. It translates to CASSRASGRPRGELFF.